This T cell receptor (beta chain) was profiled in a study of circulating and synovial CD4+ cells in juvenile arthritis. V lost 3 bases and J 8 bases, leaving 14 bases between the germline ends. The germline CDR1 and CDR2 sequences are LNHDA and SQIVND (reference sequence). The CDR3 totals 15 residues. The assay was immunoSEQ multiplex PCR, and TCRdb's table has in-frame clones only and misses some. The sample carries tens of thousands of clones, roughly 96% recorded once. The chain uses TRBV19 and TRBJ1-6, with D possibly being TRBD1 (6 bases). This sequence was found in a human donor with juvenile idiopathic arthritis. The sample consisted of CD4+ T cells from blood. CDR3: CASSMWGPRDSPLHF. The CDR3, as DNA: TGTGCCAGTAGTATGTGGGGGCCTAGGGATTCACCCCTCCACTTT.